These 31 T cell receptor beta chains share one sample of origin, sequenced in a study of tumor and adjacent non-tumor tissue in lung cancer. The template was RNA from unsorted bulk tissue. This non-tumor lung sample came from over 3 cm beyond the tumor edge. A modified ARM-PCR protocol with three rounds of nested PCR amplified TCRbeta. TCRdb used MiXCR to reprocess the multiplex PCR reads, holding one entry per CDR3 protein. The sample gives more than 60,000 distinct CDR3 sequences, more than 75% of which show up once; around 43% is in the top ten. The sample comprised distant non-tumor lung tissue. The receptor set was obtained from a man aged 60 to 75 with non-small cell lung cancer.

The J gene is TRBJ2-3, the V gene TRBV7-8; TRBD2 matches 11 bases. CDR1 SGHVS and CDR2 FQNEAQ come from the germline V gene. J gave up 6 bases and V 6 bases, and 8 bases lay outside the gene matches. The CDR3 has 15 amino acids. CDR3 amino acids: CASRSTSGRSDTQYF. The CDR3 region has the DNA TGTGCCAGCAGAAGTACTAGCGGGAGAAGCGATACGCAGTATTTT.

This clonotype was counted only a few times. A much larger clone lies a single base off, so this may be a read error. This chain links TRBV7-9 with TRBJ2-3; perhaps TRBD1 as D (5 bases). The germline V gene encodes CDR1 SEHNR and CDR2 FQNEAQ (reference sequence). CDR3 length: 15 amino acids. V was clipped by 1 base and J by 2 bases, with 10 bases between them. This CDR3 reads CASSLVKGFTDTQYF. The CDR3 region has the DNA TGTGCCAGCAGCTTAGTGAAGGGGTTCACAGATACGCAGTATTTT.

This clonotype was seen many times. The chain is built from TRBV28 and TRBJ2-2; possibly TRBD1 for D (5 bases). The CDR3 has 16 residues. V lost 2 bases and J lost 1, with 11 bases in between. Germline-derived CDR1 and CDR2 are MDHEN and SYDVKM. The CDR3 loop reads CASSLVDSKNTGELFF. DNA of the CDR3: TGTGCCAGCAGTTTAGTAGACAGTAAGAACACCGGGGAGCTGTTTTTT.

Turning to this clonotype: A much more abundant neighbour one base away suggests this may be a read error. V is TRBV24-1 and J is TRBJ2-7, with D possibly TRBD1 on 6 matching bases. Germline-derived CDR1 and CDR2 are KGHDR and SFDVKD. This CDR3 comprises 13 residues. CDR3 protein: CATSDLQRQVLHF. CDR3 DNA sequence: TGTGCCACCAGTGATTTGCAGAGACAGGTGCTGCACTTC.

As for this clonotype: One end of the junction does not line up with germline, which may come from a read error. J is TRBJ2-7 and V is TRBV4-2; TRBD1 matches at 7 bases. Germline assignment: CDR1 LGHNA and CDR2 YNFKEQ. There are 16 residues in the CDR3. CDR3 sequence reads: CASSQEGVGGGDEQYF. The CDR3 bases are TGTGCCAGCAGTCAAGAAGGTGTAGGGGGCGGTGACGAGCAGTACTTC.

This clonotype was counted only a few times. This rearrangement joins TRBV5-1 to TRBJ2-1; D not resolved. Germline V lookup: CDR1 SGHRS, CDR2 YFSETQ. The CDR3 runs to 15 residues. Deletions cut 0 bases from V and 0 bases from J, with 7 bases between. The CDR3 sequence: CASSLAVSSYNEQFF. The DNA for the CDR3 is TGCGCCAGCAGCTTGGCAGTTAGCTCCTACAATGAGCAGTTCTTC.

This clonotype was recorded many times. This chain joins TRBV5-1 and TRBJ2-1, with 11 bases identical to TRBD2. CDR1 is SGHRS and CDR2 is YFSETQ in the germline V gene. V shed 7 bases and J 1 base; nucleotides not matched to a gene: 4. The CDR3 has 15 residues. The CDR3 nucleotides read TGCGCCAGCTATTTAGCGGGAGGGTCCTACAATGAGCAGTTCTTC. Translating it yields CASYLAGGSYNEQFF.

This clonotype was seen only a few times. Just one base apart from a much larger clone, this may be a read error. The chain recombines TRBV5-1 with TRBJ1-6, with TRBD1 as a possible D gene (6 bases). V was shortened by 4 bases and J by 7 bases, with 12 bases between the two germline ends. CDR1 SGHRS and CDR2 YFSETQ come from the germline V gene. The CDR3 length is 14 residues. In DNA form, the CDR3 reads TGCGCCAGCAGCCCAGGGGCGGGAAATTCACCCCTCCACTTT. It codes for CASSPGAGNSPLHF.

Only a few counts were recorded for this clonotype. V usage is TRBV20-1 and J usage is TRBJ2-7; D remains unclear. Trimming stripped 5 bases from V and 1 base from J, with 21 bases between. The CDR3 consists of 16 residues. Germline CDR1 and CDR2: DFQATT and SNEGSKA (reference sequence). CDR3 sequence: CSAPSLEWSSSYEQYF. CDR3 bases: TGCAGTGCTCCCTCCCTTGAGTGGTCCTCGTCCTACGAGCAGTACTTC.

A remark on this clonotype: Just one base apart from a much larger clone, this may be a read error. The J gene is TRBJ2-5, the V gene TRBV5-8; 10 bases map to TRBD1. Per the germline V gene, CDR1 is SGHTS and CDR2 is YDEGEE. CDR3 length equals 15 residues. The CDR3 region is CVSSLAGTGEETQYF. DNA for the CDR3: TGTGTCAGCAGCTTGGCCGGGACAGGGGAAGAGACCCAGTACTTC. The whole variable domain, filled in from reference TRBV5-8 and TRBJ2-5, reads EAGVTQSPTHLIKTRGQQATLRCSPISGHTSVYWYQQALGLGLQFLLWYDEGEERNRGNFPPRFSGRQFPNYSSELNVNALELEDSALYLCVSSLAGTGEETQYFGPGTRLLVL.

Regarding this clonotype: An end of the junction does not agree with germline; a read error may underlie this. Here the CDR3 reads CDRSQATGRYEQFF. CDR3 in DNA: TGTGACAGAAGCCAGGCGACAGGGAGGTATGAACAGTTCTTC. The chain is built from TRBV4-2 and TRBJ2-1; D is perhaps TRBD1 (7 bases). The CDR3 is 14 residues long. Germline CDR1 is LGHNA and CDR2 is YNFKEQ.

Concerning this clonotype: The CDR3 ends on some other residue instead of the conserved phenylalanine or tryptophan, so this is likely a read error. V is TRBV20-1 and J is TRBJ2-3, with D maybe TRBD2 (5 bases). The length of the CDR3 is 15 residues. The germline gives CDR1 DFQATT, CDR2 SNEGSKA (reference sequence). With 0 bases removed from V and 5 bases from J, the gap between germline ends came to 15 bases. The CDR3 nucleotides read TGCAGTGCTAGAGATAGCCGGGAATGGGAAGATACGCAGTATATT. Translation: CSARDSREWEDTQYI.

Regarding this clonotype: One end of the junction is discordant with germline, which a read error may explain. The chain employs TRBV25-1 and TRBJ2-1; D is ambiguous. The V gene's germline CDR1 is MGHDK and CDR2 SYGVNS. The CDR3 extends over 11 amino acids. The CDR3 region is CASSEGVEQSF. DNA of the CDR3: TGTGCCAGCAGTGAAGGGGTGGAGCAGTCCTTC.

Notes on this clonotype: Because the CDR3 is missing its conserved closing phenylalanine or tryptophan, this is likely a read error. It is unclear where the CDR3 begins or ends on the DNA, so no DNA is shown, and the CDR3 is as TCRdb lists it. The V and J genes are TRBV6-5 and TRBJ1-2; TRBD1, the table's D call, was not compared with the DNA. Germline-derived CDR1 and CDR2 are MNHEY and SVGAGI. 15 amino acids form the CDR3, both terminal residues included. Here the CDR3 reads CASSRQGGNNYGYIL.

As concerns this clonotype: The conserved final phenylalanine or tryptophan is absent from the CDR3, which likely points to a read error. This chain uses TRBV6-2 or TRBV6-3 with TRBJ2-7; a weak D match, TRBD1 (6 bases). CDR1 is MNHEY and CDR2 is SVGEGT in the germline V gene. V lost 6 bases and J lost 5, with 11 bases in between. CDR3 length: 12 amino acids. The CDR3 region is CASRMTGNEQYL. Written as DNA, the CDR3 is TGTGCCAGCAGAATGACAGGTAACGAGCAGTACTTG.

This clonotype was recorded many times. This chain links TRBV7-8 with TRBJ2-5; weak D call: TRBD1 (5 bases). V lost 5 bases and J lost 4, with 5 bases in between. Germline V CDR1 and CDR2: SGHVS, FQNEAQ. The CDR3 is made up of 11 amino acids. The CDR3 reads CASSRGETQYF. In DNA, the CDR3 is TGTGCCAGCAGCAGGGGAGAGACCCAGTACTTC.

As to this clonotype: Sequence at one end of the junction differs from germline and may be a read error. V usage is TRBV6-6 and J usage is TRBJ2-2; D might be TRBD2 (5 bases). CDR3 length: 15 residues. CDR1 and CDR2 from the germline V gene are MNHNY and SVGAGI (reference sequence). CDR3 amino acids: CASSYLAANAGELFF. The CDR3 bases are TGTGCCAGCAGTTACTTAGCAGCGAACGCCGGGGAACTGTTTTTT.

Worth noting for this clonotype: Relative to the germline gene, one junction end is altered; a read error may explain this. The chain uses TRBV7-8 and TRBJ1-6; D not resolved. The CDR3 sequence is 15 residues long. Germline CDR1 reads SGHVS; CDR2 reads FQNEAQ. DNA of the CDR3: TGTGCCAGCAGCTTATCGTACACATCTGCTTCACCCCTTCACTTT. This encodes CASSLSYTSASPLHF.

This clonotype was recorded only once. A much more abundant neighbour one base away suggests this may be a read error. This chain links TRBV7-2 with TRBJ2-1; 14 bases are a match to TRBD2. After removal of 5 bases from V and 13 bases from J, the junction contained 13 bases not matched to a gene. Germline V gene sequence: CDR1 SGHTA, CDR2 FQGNSA. The CDR3 totals 16 residues. In DNA form, the CDR3 reads TGTGCCAGCAGCCCCGCCGGGACTAGCGGGAGTGGTGATCAGTTCTTC. Amino acid sequence: CASSPAGTSGSGDQFF.

To note about this clonotype: The missing conserved phenylalanine or tryptophan at the end of this CDR3 makes a read error likely. This chain's CDR3 is CCVGGGKEQYI. The CDR3 region has the DNA TGCTGCGTTGGGGGAGGGAAAGAGCAGTACATC. The chain uses TRBV29-1 and TRBJ2-7, with 7 bases that match TRBD2. The CDR3 is 11 residues long. The germline V gene encodes CDR1 SQVTM and CDR2 ANQGSEA.

To note about this clonotype: The junction does not match germline at one end; this may be a read error. V and J are TRBV6-6 and TRBJ2-1, with D uncertain. Germline loops: CDR1 MNHNY, CDR2 SVGAGI (reference sequence). This CDR3 comprises 12 residues. The CDR3 protein is CSSSPTRNEQLF. The CDR3 nucleotides are TGTTCCAGCAGTCCTACCAGGAATGAGCAGCTCTTC.

Points on this clonotype: Compared with germline, one end of the junction differs, possibly owing to a read error. V and J are TRBV4-1 and TRBJ2-2; 7 nucleotides match TRBD1. This CDR3 region has 15 residues. CDR1 and CDR2 (germline): MGHRA, YSYEKL. The CDR3 protein is CASSHTQGNIGKLFF. The CDR3 nucleotides are TGCGCCAGCAGCCACACACAGGGGAACATCGGGAAGCTGTTTTTT.

Comments on this clonotype: One junction end does not reproduce the germline sequence, and a read error may be involved. This sequence joins TRBV11-2 and TRBJ2-5; 8 bases agree with TRBD1. CDR1 is SGHAT and CDR2 is FQNNGV in the germline V gene. The CDR3 totals 18 residues. CDR3 sequence reads: CVSSLVSRTGWRQETQYF. The CDR3 DNA is TGTGTCAGCAGTTTAGTCTCCCGGACAGGGTGGCGGCAAGAGACCCAATACTTC.

This clonotype was seen only a few times. This chain connects TRBV29-1 to TRBJ2-3; D is unclear. This CDR3 has 14 residues. Germline assignment: CDR1 SQVTM and CDR2 ANQGSEA. With 7 bases removed from V and 12 bases from J, the gap between germline ends came to 26 bases. CDR3 sequence (DNA): TGCAGCGCCCGCTCGGCTCGAGGTGCAGATATACAGTATTTT. Translation: CSARSARGADIQYF.

Worth noting for this clonotype: The junction does not match germline at one end; this may be a read error. The chain links TRBV6-2 or TRBV6-3 to TRBJ2-1, with TRBD1 as a possible D gene (5 bases). The V gene's germline CDR1 is MNHEY and CDR2 SVGEGT. The CDR3 covers 14 residues. DNA for the CDR3: TGTACCAGCAGCAGGCAGGGCTCCTACATTGAGCAGTTCTTC. It translates to CTSSRQGSYIEQFF.

About this clonotype: At one end, the junction sequence differs from germline, possibly due to a read error. V usage is TRBV11-2 and J usage is TRBJ2-1; D ambiguous. The CDR3 totals 15 residues. Germline-derived CDR1 and CDR2 are SGHAT and FQNNGV. CDR3 loop: CTSSPYSSSYIEQFF. DNA for the CDR3: TGTACCAGCAGCCCTTACTCCAGCTCCTACATTGAGCAGTTCTTC.

In the case of this clonotype: At one boundary the junction diverges from the germline segment, which might be a read error. The chain employs TRBV28 and TRBJ2-7; perhaps TRBD2 as D (5 bases). Germline V gene data show CDR1 as MDHEN and CDR2 as SYDVKM. The CDR3 sequence is 15 residues long. The DNA for the CDR3 is TGTGCCAGCAGTTTCCTAGCAGGAGTAGTGTACGAGCAGTGCTTC. The encoded protein is CASSFLAGVVYEQCF.

As for this clonotype: At one boundary the junction diverges from the germline segment, which might be a read error. The chain links TRBV29-1 to TRBJ2-6; a weak D match, TRBD1 (6 bases). Germline V gene lookup returns CDR1 SQVTM and CDR2 ANQGSEA. This CDR3 has 16 amino acids. The CDR3 sequence: CIFEDHAGAGANVLTF. The CDR3 bases are TGCATCTTTGAAGATCACGCAGGGGCTGGGGCCAACGTCCTAACTTTC.

A remark on this clonotype: One end of the junction varies from germline; a read error may be responsible. The chain couples TRBV6-5 to TRBJ2-6; D is undetermined. The CDR3 totals 14 residues. Germline values: CDR1 MNHEY, CDR2 SVGAGI. The CDR3 loop reads CASTGLSGTNVLTF. CDR3 DNA: TGTGCTAGCACCGGGCTATCTGGGACCAACGTCCTGACTTTC.

V gene TRBV18 combines with J gene TRBJ2-7, with D unclear. Germline V lookup: CDR1 KGHSH, CDR2 LQKENI. Deletions cut 3 bases from V and 6 bases from J, with 12 bases between. CDR3 length equals 13 residues. The CDR3: CASSPLVDGEQYF. Here the CDR3 DNA reads TGTGCCAGCTCACCCTTGGTAGATGGCGAGCAGTACTTC.

The V and J genes are TRBV10-3 and TRBJ2-7, with 7 bases fitting TRBD1. Germline CDR1 and CDR2: ENHRY and SYGVKD. After removal of 4 bases from V and 9 bases from J, the junction contained 12 bases not matched to a gene. CDR3 length: 14 residues. Here the CDR3 reads CAISGRTGGSRQYF. CDR3 bases: TGTGCCATCAGTGGCAGGACAGGAGGATCCCGGCAGTACTTC.